Presented here are 4 T cell receptor beta chains from one specimen sequenced in a study of cytomegalovirus exposure and HLA in healthy donors. The PCR employed 60 Vbeta primers together with 13 Jbeta primers. Data came from immunoSEQ multiplex PCR; TCRdb stores just in-frame clones and leaves some out. The table includes approximately 150,000 clones, more than 80% detected once. The sequenced material came from PBMCs. These receptors originate from a young woman in good health and CMV-seropositive.

The rearrangement links TRBV16 to TRBJ1-4; tentatively, D is TRBD1 (5 bases). The V gene's germline CDR1 is KGHSY and CDR2 FQNENV. CDR3 size: 14 residues. Trimming took 1 base from V and 6 from J, leaving 9 bases between them. Here the CDR3 reads CASSQWRGDEKLFF. CDR3 DNA sequence: TGTGCCAGCAGCCAATGGAGGGGAGATGAAAAACTGTTTTTT.

The chain combines TRBV7-9 with TRBJ2-3, with D tentatively TRBD2 (5 bases). Germline V CDR1 and CDR2: SEHNR, FQNEAQ (reference sequence). The V and J ends lost 8 bases and 0 bases respectively, with 15 bases between them. CDR3 length: 15 residues. CDR3 in amino acids: CASASGIASTDTQYF. CDR3 DNA sequence: TGTGCCAGCGCATCCGGGATAGCGAGCACAGATACGCAGTATTTT.

This clone has just a few counts. The CDR3, as DNA: TGCGCCAGCAGCCAATGGGCCGGTAGGGGCTACACCTTC. This sequence encodes CASSQWAGRGYTF. The genes are TRBV4-1 and TRBJ1-2; D is unclear. From germline, CDR1 is MGHRA and CDR2 YSYEKL. The CDR3 runs to 13 residues. The V gene lost 2 bases and the J gene lost 8 bases, with 12 bases spanning the gap.

V gene TRBV28 combines with J gene TRBJ2-1; TRBD2 matches at 9 bases. The CDR3 covers 16 residues. CDR1 MDHEN and CDR2 SYDVKM come from the germline V gene. The trim removed 6 bases at V and 5 bases at J, leaving 11 bases unmatched. The CDR3 here is CASSRAGGHQDNEQFF. The CDR3 region has the DNA TGTGCCAGCAGCCGAGCGGGGGGCCATCAAGACAATGAGCAGTTCTTC.